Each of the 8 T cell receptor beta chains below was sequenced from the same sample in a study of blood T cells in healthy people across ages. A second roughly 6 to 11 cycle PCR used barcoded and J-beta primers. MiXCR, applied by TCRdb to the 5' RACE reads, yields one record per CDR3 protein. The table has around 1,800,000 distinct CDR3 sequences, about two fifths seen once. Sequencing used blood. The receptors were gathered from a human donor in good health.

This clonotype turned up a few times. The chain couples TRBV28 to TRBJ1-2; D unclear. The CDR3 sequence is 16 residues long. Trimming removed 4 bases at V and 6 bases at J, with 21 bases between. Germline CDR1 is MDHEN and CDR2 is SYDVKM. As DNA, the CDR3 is TGTGCCAGCAGTTCACCAACCGATAGCAGGCCAGATGGCTACACCTTC. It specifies CASSSPTDSRPDGYTF.

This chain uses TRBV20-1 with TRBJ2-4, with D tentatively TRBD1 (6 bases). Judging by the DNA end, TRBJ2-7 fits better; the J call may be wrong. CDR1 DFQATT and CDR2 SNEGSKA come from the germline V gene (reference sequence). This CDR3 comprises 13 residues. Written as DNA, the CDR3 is TGCAGTGCTTCTACAGGGTTCGGCTACGAGCAGTACTTC. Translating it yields CSASTGFGYEQYF.

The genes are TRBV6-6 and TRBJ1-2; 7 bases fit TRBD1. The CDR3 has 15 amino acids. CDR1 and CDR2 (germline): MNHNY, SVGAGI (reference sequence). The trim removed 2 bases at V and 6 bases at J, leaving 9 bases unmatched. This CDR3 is CASSYKLAGGNGYTF. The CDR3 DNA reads TGTGCCAGCAGTTACAAGTTGGCAGGGGGGAATGGCTACACCTTC.

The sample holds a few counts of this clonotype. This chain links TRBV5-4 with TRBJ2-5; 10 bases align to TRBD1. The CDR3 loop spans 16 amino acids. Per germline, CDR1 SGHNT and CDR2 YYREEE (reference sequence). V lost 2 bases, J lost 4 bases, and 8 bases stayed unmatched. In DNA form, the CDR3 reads TGTGCCAGCAGCTTAGGGACAGGGGCGTTTGGAGAGACCCAGTACTTC. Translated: CASSLGTGAFGETQYF. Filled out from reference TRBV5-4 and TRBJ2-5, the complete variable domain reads ETGVTQSPTHLIKTRGQQVTLRCSSQSGHNTVSWYQQALGQGPQFIFQYYREEENGRGNFPPRFSGLQFPNYSSELNVNALELDDSALYLCASSLGTGAFGETQYFGPGTRLLVL.

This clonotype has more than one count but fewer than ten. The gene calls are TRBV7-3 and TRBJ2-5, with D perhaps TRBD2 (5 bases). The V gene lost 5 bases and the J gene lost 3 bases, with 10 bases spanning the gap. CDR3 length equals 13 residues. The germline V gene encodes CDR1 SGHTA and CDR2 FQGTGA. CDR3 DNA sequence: TGTGCCAGCAGCCGGGATCCTGAAGAGACCCAGTACTTC. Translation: CASSRDPEETQYF.

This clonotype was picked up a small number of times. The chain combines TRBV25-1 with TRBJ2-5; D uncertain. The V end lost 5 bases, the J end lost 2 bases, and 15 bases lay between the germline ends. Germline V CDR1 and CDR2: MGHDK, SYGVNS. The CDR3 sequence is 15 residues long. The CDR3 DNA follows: TGTGCCAGCAGTTCCTATGAGAAGAAGCAAGAGACCCAGTACTTC. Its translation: CASSSYEKKQETQYF.

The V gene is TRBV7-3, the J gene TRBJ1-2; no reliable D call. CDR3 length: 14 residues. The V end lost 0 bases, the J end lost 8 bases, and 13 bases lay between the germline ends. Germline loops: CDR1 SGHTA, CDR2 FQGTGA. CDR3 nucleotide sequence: TGTGCCAGCAGCTTAACAGCGGAGATTGGAGGCTACACCTTC. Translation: CASSLTAEIGGYTF.

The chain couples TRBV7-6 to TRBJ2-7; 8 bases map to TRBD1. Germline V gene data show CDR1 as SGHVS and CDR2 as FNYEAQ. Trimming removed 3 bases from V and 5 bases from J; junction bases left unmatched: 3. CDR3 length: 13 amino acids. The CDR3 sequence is CASSLTGDHEQYF. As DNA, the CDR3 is TGTGCCAGCAGCTTGACAGGGGACCACGAGCAGTACTTC.